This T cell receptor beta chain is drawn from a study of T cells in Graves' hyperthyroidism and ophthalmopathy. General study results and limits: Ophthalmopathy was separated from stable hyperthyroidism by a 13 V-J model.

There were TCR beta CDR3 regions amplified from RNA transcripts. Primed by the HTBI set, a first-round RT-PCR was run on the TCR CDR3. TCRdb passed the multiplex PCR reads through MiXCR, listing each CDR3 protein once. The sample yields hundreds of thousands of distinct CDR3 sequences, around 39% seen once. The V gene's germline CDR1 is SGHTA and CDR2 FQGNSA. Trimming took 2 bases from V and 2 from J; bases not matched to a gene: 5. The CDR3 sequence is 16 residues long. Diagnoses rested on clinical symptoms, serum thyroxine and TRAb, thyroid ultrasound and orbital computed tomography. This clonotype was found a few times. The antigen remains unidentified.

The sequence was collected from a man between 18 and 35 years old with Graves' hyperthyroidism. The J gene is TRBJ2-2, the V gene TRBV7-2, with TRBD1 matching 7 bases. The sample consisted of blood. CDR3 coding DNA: TGTGCCAGCAGCTTATACGGGACAGATAACACCGGGGAGCTGTTTTTT. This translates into CASSLYGTDNTGELFF.